The 32 T cell receptor beta chains in this list originate from one sample, sequenced in a study of T cells in Graves' hyperthyroidism and ophthalmopathy. There were TCR beta CDR3 regions amplified from RNA transcripts. The HTBI primer set drove a first-round RT-PCR of the TCR CDR3. TCRdb itself ran the multiplex PCR reads through MiXCR, one entry per CDR3 protein. The table has about 400,000 distinct CDR3 sequences, 15% seen once. The specimen sequenced was blood. The receptors shown here come from a woman aged 30 to 39 with Graves' hyperthyroidism.

This sequence joins TRBV6-1 and TRBJ2-5, with D tentatively TRBD2 (7 bases). The germline V gene has CDR1 MNHNS and CDR2 SASEGT. With 2 bases removed from V and 4 bases from J, the gap between germline ends came to 11 bases. The CDR3 loop spans 14 amino acids. As DNA, the CDR3 is TGTGCCAGCAGTGAATGGAGGGGGGGAGAGACCCAGTACTTC. It codes for CASSEWRGGETQYF.

This clonotype has ten or more counts. The junction departs from germline at one end; a sequencing error may be responsible. The chain couples TRBV2 to TRBJ2-1, with a possible D match to TRBD2 (6 bases). Germline V CDR1 and CDR2: SNHLY, FYNNEI. The CDR3 extends over 13 amino acids. This CDR3 reads CASSGDSNNEQFF. Here the CDR3 DNA reads TGTGCCAGCAGTGGGGACTCCAACAATGAGCAGTTCTTC.

V usage is TRBV10-3 and J usage is TRBJ2-7; 14 nucleotides agree with TRBD2. The J segment lost 4 bases and the V segment lost 10 bases, leaving 9 bases of the junction unmatched. Germline CDR1 reads ENHRY; CDR2 reads SYGVKD. The CDR3 runs 15 residues. The CDR3 reads CATAGTSGSRYEQYF. The DNA for the CDR3 is TGTGCCACCGCCGGGACTAGCGGGAGTCGATACGAGCAGTACTTC.

This clonotype was seen a handful of times. This rearrangement joins TRBV7-8 to TRBJ2-1, with TRBD2 matching over 9 bases. The CDR3 covers 17 residues. V was pared by 1 base and J by 8 bases, with 12 bases of the junction left unmatched. CDR1 and CDR2 (germline): SGHVS, FQNEAQ. The CDR3: CASSLGVSGSGGHEQFF. DNA of the CDR3: TGTGCCAGCAGCTTAGGGGTTAGCGGGAGTGGCGGCCATGAGCAGTTCTTC. The full variable domain, completed using reference TRBV7-8 and TRBJ2-1, is GAGVSQSPRYKVAKRGQDVALRCDPISGHVSLFWYQQALGQGPEFLTYFQNEAQLDKSGLPSDRFFAERPEGSVSTLKIQRTQQEDSAVYLCASSLGVSGSGGHEQFFGPGTRLTVL.

This clonotype showed up many times. The chain combines TRBV6-6 with TRBJ2-7; 9 positions match TRBD2. Germline V gene lookup returns CDR1 MNHNY and CDR2 SVGAGI (reference sequence). Trimming took 2 bases from V and 0 from J; bases not matched to a gene: 8. This CDR3 is 17 amino acids long. This CDR3 reads CASSYQSGLAGSYEQYF. The CDR3 region has the DNA TGTGCCAGCAGTTACCAATCGGGACTAGCAGGCTCCTACGAGCAGTACTTC.

In this sample, this clonotype turned up many times. This chain connects TRBV6-1 to TRBJ2-7; a possible D gene is TRBD1 (6 bases). This CDR3 contains 15 residues. Germline CDR1 reads MNHNS; CDR2 reads SASEGT. V lost 6 bases to trimming and J lost 3 bases, with 18 bases between them. The CDR3 coding sequence is TGTGCCAGCAGGACCGGGACAAAAGTCAACTACGAGCAGTACTTC. Translated, it gives CASRTGTKVNYEQYF.

The gene calls are TRBV15 and TRBJ2-3; D is unclear. The germline V gene encodes CDR1 LNHNV and CDR2 YYDKDF (reference sequence). This CDR3 region has 13 residues. The germline V and J ends were trimmed by 2 bases and 4 bases, with 7 bases remaining between them. CDR3 residues: CATSRQSADTQYF. The CDR3 DNA reads TGTGCCACCAGCAGACAATCGGCAGATACGCAGTATTTT.

This clonotype appeared a few times. The chain links TRBV7-9 to TRBJ1-3; 7 bases are a match to TRBD1. With V trimmed by 5 bases and J by 0 bases, 7 bases remained unmatched. Germline CDR1 and CDR2: SEHNR and FQNEAQ (reference sequence). CDR3 size: 16 residues. CDR3 DNA sequence: TGTGCCAGCAGCACGACAGGGTTCGGCTCTGGAAACACCATATATTTT. Its translation is CASSTTGFGSGNTIYF.

This clonotype was counted ten times or more. This chain uses TRBV7-2 with TRBJ2-7, with D unresolved. The CDR3 consists of 11 residues. V was shortened by 5 bases and J by 6 bases, with 8 bases between the two germline ends. From germline, CDR1 is SGHTA and CDR2 FQGNSA. The CDR3 nucleotides read TGTGCCAGCAGCCCCTATGGCGAGCAGTACTTC. It yields the protein CASSPYGEQYF.

The chain has TRBV5-4 and TRBJ2-2, with 7 bases fitting TRBD1. The CDR3 length is 15 residues. Germline V CDR1 and CDR2: SGHNT, YYREEE (reference sequence). The junction had 5 bases not matched to a gene; V was cut back by 2 bases and J by 4 bases. CDR3 protein: CASSFGQEVTGELFF. CDR3 bases: TGTGCCAGCAGCTTCGGACAGGAGGTCACCGGGGAGCTGTTTTTT.

This clonotype was seen ten or more times. J is TRBJ2-1 and V is TRBV6-1; tentatively, D is TRBD2 (6 bases). Germline values: CDR1 MNHNS, CDR2 SASEGT. The CDR3 covers 16 residues. Between the trimmed V and J ends, which lost 5 bases and 6 bases, there was a span of 20 bases. CDR3 loop: CASSRNREKTSNEQFF. The CDR3 region has the DNA TGTGCCAGCAGTCGTAACCGGGAGAAAACTAGCAATGAGCAGTTCTTC.

This clonotype was counted ten times or more. The CDR3 spells CASSPTRTSGIYNEQFF. The CDR3 DNA is TGTGCCAGCAGCCCAACAAGGACTAGCGGGATCTACAATGAGCAGTTCTTC. The chain employs TRBV7-2 and TRBJ2-1; TRBD2 aligns across 12 bases. This CDR3 is 17 amino acids long. Per the germline V gene, CDR1 is SGHTA and CDR2 is FQGNSA. V was pared by 5 bases and J by 3 bases, with 8 bases of the junction left unmatched.

This clonotype has ten or more counts. The chain links TRBV30 to TRBJ2-7, with TRBD2 as a possible D gene (6 bases). V was clipped by 0 bases and J by 2 bases, with 14 bases between them. CDR3 length equals 15 residues. The germline V gene encodes CDR1 GTSNPN and CDR2 SVGIG (reference sequence). The CDR3 spells CAWSVRWGEAYEQYF. In DNA, the CDR3 is TGTGCCTGGAGTGTACGATGGGGGGAGGCCTACGAGCAGTACTTC.

The sample holds many counts of this clonotype. V and J are TRBV29-1 and TRBJ2-1; D call uncertain. The V gene's germline CDR1 is SQVTM and CDR2 ANQGSEA. This CDR3 spans 15 amino acids. V lost 7 bases to trimming and J lost 0 bases, with 16 bases between them. Here the CDR3 DNA reads TGCAGCGATAGAACCGGGCCGAGCTCCTACAATGAGCAGTTCTTC. Residues: CSDRTGPSSYNEQFF.

In its sample, this clonotype was seen many times. The chain uses TRBV30 and TRBJ1-1, with a tentative D call TRBD1 (5 bases). With 2 bases removed from V and 1 base from J, the gap between germline ends came to 17 bases. The germline V gene encodes CDR1 GTSNPN and CDR2 SVGIG (reference sequence). This CDR3 contains 16 residues. The chain's CDR3 is CAWSYGGRRGNTEAFF. The CDR3 coding sequence is TGTGCCTGGAGTTATGGGGGGAGGAGGGGGAACACTGAAGCTTTCTTT.

This clonotype was detected ten times or more. The J gene is TRBJ2-3, the V gene TRBV5-6, with TRBD2 matching 11 bases. Germline V gene lookup returns CDR1 SGHDT and CDR2 YYEEEE. Trimming took 4 bases from V and 4 from J; bases not matched to a gene: 11. The CDR3 contains 17 residues. The CDR3 loop reads CASSDAVSGREADTQYF. The CDR3 nucleotides are TGTGCCAGCAGCGACGCTGTTAGCGGGAGGGAGGCAGATACGCAGTATTTT.

This clonotype was observed a handful of times. This may arise from a read error, as a much more abundant clone is one base away. The chain carries TRBV7-2 and TRBJ2-3; 14 positions match TRBD2. The CDR3 totals 16 residues. Trimming cost V 3 bases and J 1 base; bases outside gene matches: 0. Germline V gene sequence: CDR1 SGHTA, CDR2 FQGNSA. The DNA of the CDR3 is TGTGCCAGCAGCTTGACTAGCGGGGGGGGCACAGATACGCAGTATTTT. Translated, it gives CASSLTSGGGTDTQYF.

This clonotype was seen a few times. The chain has TRBV20-1 and TRBJ2-7; 11 bases line up with TRBD1. This CDR3 contains 15 residues. Trimming took 1 base from V and 3 from J; bases not matched to a gene: 5. Germline CDR1 DFQATT, CDR2 SNEGSKA (reference sequence). The DNA of the CDR3 is TGCAGTGCTAGAGTAAAGGGACAGGGGGTCTACGAGCAGTACTTC. Its translation is CSARVKGQGVYEQYF.

This clonotype has at least ten counts. The chain carries TRBV27 and TRBJ1-1; weak D call: TRBD1 (5 bases). Germline V gene data show CDR1 as MNHEY and CDR2 as SMNVEV (reference sequence). Trimming cost V 0 bases and J 1 base, with 12 bases left between them. This CDR3 spans 16 amino acids. CDR3 region: CASSLSWGLGNTEAFF. The CDR3 region has the DNA TGTGCCAGCAGTTTATCTTGGGGGTTAGGGAACACTGAAGCTTTCTTT.

The CDR3 nucleotides are TGTGCCAGTAGTATTTTTTTTGGTAGCAATCAGCCCCAGCATTTT. Amino acids: CASSIFFGSNQPQHF. The chain recombines TRBV19 with TRBJ1-5; unclear D gene. V lost 3 bases and J 0 bases, leaving 9 bases between the germline ends. Germline CDR1 LNHDA, CDR2 SQIVND (reference sequence). The CDR3 covers 15 residues.

This clonotype was observed many times. The chain uses TRBV28 and TRBJ2-1, with TRBD2 matching 7 bases. The CDR3 totals 12 residues. The J segment lost 4 bases and the V segment lost 10 bases, leaving 4 bases of the junction unmatched. Germline V CDR1 and CDR2: MDHEN, SYDVKM. This chain's CDR3 is CATTSTYNEQFF. In DNA, the CDR3 is TGTGCCACGACTAGCACTTACAATGAGCAGTTCTTC. The full variable domain, rest sourced from reference TRBV28 and TRBJ2-1, is DVKVTQSSRYLVKRTGEKVFLECVQDMDHENMFWYRQDPGLGLRLIYFSYDVKMKEKGDIPEGYSVSREKKERFSLILESASTNQTSMYLCATTSTYNEQFFGPGTRLTVL.

The rearrangement uses TRBV19 and TRBJ2-3, with D hard to call. Trimming pared 7 bases from V and 2 bases from J, leaving 19 bases between. CDR1 is LNHDA and CDR2 is SQIVND in the germline V gene (reference sequence). CDR3 length equals 16 residues. CDR3 loop: CASTPGRLLYTDTQYF. CDR3 sequence (DNA): TGTGCCAGTACCCCCGGACGCTTACTGTACACAGATACGCAGTATTTT. The entire variable domain, with the rest obtained from reference TRBV19 and TRBJ2-3, is as follows: DGGITQSPKYLFRKEGQNVTLSCEQNLNHDAMYWYRQDPGQGLRLIYYSQIVNDFQKGDIAEGYSVSREKKESFPLTVTSAQKNPTAFYLCASTPGRLLYTDTQYFGPGTRLTVL.

This chain joins TRBV18 and TRBJ2-1; 11 nucleotides match TRBD2. The CDR3 is made up of 16 amino acids. CDR1 and CDR2 (germline): KGHSH, LQKENI. V lost 3 bases, J lost 4 bases, and 5 bases stayed unmatched. CDR3 nucleotide sequence: TGTGCCAGCTCACCTTCTAGCGGGAGGCAATACAATGAGCAGTTCTTC. Its protein is CASSPSSGRQYNEQFF.

The V and J genes are TRBV20-1 and TRBJ2-3, with D tentatively TRBD2 (5 bases). V shed 5 bases and J shed 9 bases, with 15 bases lying between them. The CDR3 consists of 12 residues. CDR1 is DFQATT, CDR2 SNEGSKA, per germline (reference sequence). In DNA form, the CDR3 reads TGCAGTGCTGAGTTAAGTGGGAGAACGCAGTATTTT. Encoded protein: CSAELSGRTQYF.

This clonotype was detected a few times. The chain recombines TRBV3-1 with TRBJ2-5; D is uncertain. Germline V gives CDR1 LGHDT, CDR2 YNNKEL (reference sequence). V was clipped by 2 bases and J by 2 bases, with 3 bases between them. The CDR3 is made up of 12 amino acids. The CDR3, as DNA: TGTGCCAGCAGCCAAAGACAAGAGACCCAGTACTTC. Amino acid sequence: CASSQRQETQYF.

This clonotype appeared a few times. The V gene is TRBV19, the J gene TRBJ2-3; D uncertain. With 4 bases removed from V and 2 bases from J, the gap between germline ends came to 7 bases. The CDR3 has 13 amino acids. Germline lookup yields CDR1 LNHDA and CDR2 SQIVND (reference sequence). This CDR3 reads CASSSLLTDTQYF. In DNA, the CDR3 is TGTGCCAGTAGTAGCCTACTCACAGATACGCAGTATTTT.

In this sample, this clonotype turned up many times. The chain uses TRBV11-2 and TRBJ1-4, with D maybe TRBD1 (5 bases). CDR3 length: 14 amino acids. Trimming shortened V by 1 base and J by 8 bases, and 11 bases separated the two germline ends. Germline V lookup: CDR1 SGHAT, CDR2 FQNNGV. The CDR3 loop reads CASSLGGAREKLFF. Written as DNA, the CDR3 is TGTGCCAGCAGCTTAGGCGGGGCAAGGGAAAAACTGTTTTTT.

The V and J genes are TRBV2 and TRBJ2-1; D gene uncertain. Trimming stripped 7 bases from V and 1 base from J, with 11 bases between. CDR1 is SNHLY and CDR2 is FYNNEI in the germline V gene. This CDR3 region has 14 residues. The CDR3 is CASIVDSSYNEQFF. As DNA, the CDR3 is TGTGCCAGCATAGTGGATAGTTCCTACAATGAGCAGTTCTTC.

The sample holds many counts of this clonotype. The V call is TRBV5-1, the J call TRBJ2-3; 15 bases fit TRBD2. Germline V gene data show CDR1 as SGHRS and CDR2 as YFSETQ. V gave up 7 bases and J gave up 5 bases; unmatched junction bases: 5. There are 15 residues in the CDR3. The CDR3 DNA reads as TGCGCCAGCGGACTAGCGGGGGGGTCCGGAGATACGCAGTATTTT. This encodes CASGLAGGSGDTQYF.

This clonotype was detected ten times or more. CDR3 sequence: CATATGTGTDTQYF. CDR3 nucleotide sequence: TGTGCCACCGCTACCGGGACAGGGACAGATACGCAGTATTTT. The chain joins TRBV24-1 to TRBJ2-3; 9 positions agree with TRBD1. After removal of 9 bases from V and 3 bases from J, the junction contained 6 bases not matched to a gene. From germline, CDR1 is KGHDR and CDR2 SFDVKD. CDR3 size: 14 residues.

The sample holds one count of this clonotype. An end of the junction differs from the germline gene, which may be a read error. The J gene is TRBJ2-5, the V gene TRBV7-2; TRBD1 matches at 10 bases. This CDR3 region has 15 residues. Germline V gene lookup returns CDR1 SGHTA and CDR2 FQGNSA. The CDR3: CASSLGGTGEETQYF. CDR3 bases: TGTGCCAGCAGTTTAGGGGGGACAGGGGAAGAGACCCAGTACTTC.

This chain joins TRBV7-3 and TRBJ1-1; D may be TRBD1 (5 bases). Trimming pared 5 bases from V and 11 bases from J, leaving 18 bases between. CDR3 size: 13 residues. Per the germline V gene, CDR1 is SGHTA and CDR2 is FQGTGA. DNA of the CDR3: TGTGCCAGCAGCCACGATAGGGACTCCCAGGCTTTCTTT. This codes for CASSHDRDSQAFF.